This TCR beta chain was identified in a study of blood T cell repertoires in COVID-19. Study context: PBMCs, B-cell-depleted T cells, or T cells provided the cDNA or gDNA that made up the material.

Seattle enrolled patients during active infection and tracked them longitudinally. In the authors' methods: Estimates of nucleated cell counts were drawn from the amplification of reference gene primers. The data were produced by immunoSEQ multiplex PCR, yet TCRdb's version contains in-frame clones alone and is incomplete. V, J and clone size are taken as reported in that table, and D and trimming were inferred from the DNA itself. The data show about 97,000 clones, 70% to 90% seen once. Sequencing was done on a sample of peripheral blood. The sequence came from a man in his fifties or sixties with COVID-19, enrolled during active disease.

The CDR3 DNA reads TGTGCCAGCACACCCCGGACAAGCTCTGGAAACACCATATATTTT. It specifies CASTPRTSSGNTIYF. The chain combines TRBV7-2 with TRBJ1-3; weak D call: TRBD1 (5 bases). CDR1 is SGHTA and CDR2 is FQGNSA in the germline V gene. Trimming removed 7 bases at V and 0 bases at J, with 13 bases between. This CDR3 contains 15 residues.